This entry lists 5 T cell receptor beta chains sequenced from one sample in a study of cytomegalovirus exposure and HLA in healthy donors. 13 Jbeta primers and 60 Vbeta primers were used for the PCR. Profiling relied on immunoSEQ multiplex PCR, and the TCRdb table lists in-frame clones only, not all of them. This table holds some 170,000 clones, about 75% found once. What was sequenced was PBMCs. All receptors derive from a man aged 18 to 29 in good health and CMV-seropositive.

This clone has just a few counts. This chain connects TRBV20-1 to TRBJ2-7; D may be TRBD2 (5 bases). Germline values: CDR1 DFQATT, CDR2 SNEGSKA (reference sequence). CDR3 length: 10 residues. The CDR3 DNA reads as TGCAGTGCTCCGTCGGGATTCGGCAGAGTC. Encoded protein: CSAPSGFGRV.

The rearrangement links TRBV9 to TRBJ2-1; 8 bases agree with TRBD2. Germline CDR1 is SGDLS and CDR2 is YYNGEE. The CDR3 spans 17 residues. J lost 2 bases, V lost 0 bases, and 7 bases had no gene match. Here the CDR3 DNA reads TGTGCCAGCAGCGTAGGGGTTTCGGGGGGGACCTACAATGAGCAGTTCTTC. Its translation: CASSVGVSGGTYNEQFF.

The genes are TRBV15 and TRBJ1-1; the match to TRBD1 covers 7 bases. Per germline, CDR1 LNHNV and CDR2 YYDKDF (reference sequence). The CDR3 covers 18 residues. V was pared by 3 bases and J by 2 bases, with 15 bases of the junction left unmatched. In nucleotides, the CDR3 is TGTGCCACCAGCAGCCTTTCCTCAGGGGGAACCCTTAACACTGAAGCTTTCTTT. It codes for CATSSLSSGGTLNTEAFF.

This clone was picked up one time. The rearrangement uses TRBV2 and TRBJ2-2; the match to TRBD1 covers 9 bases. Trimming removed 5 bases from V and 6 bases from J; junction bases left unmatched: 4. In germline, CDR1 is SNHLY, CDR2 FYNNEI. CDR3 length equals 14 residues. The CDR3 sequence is CASSQDRGAGELFF. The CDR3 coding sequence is TGTGCCAGCAGTCAGGACAGGGGAGCCGGGGAGCTGTTTTTT.

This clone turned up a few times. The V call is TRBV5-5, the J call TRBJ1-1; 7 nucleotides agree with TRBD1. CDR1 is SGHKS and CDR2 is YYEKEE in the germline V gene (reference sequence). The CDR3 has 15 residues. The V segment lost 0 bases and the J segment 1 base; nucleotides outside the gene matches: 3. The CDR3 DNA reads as TGTGCCAGCAGCTTGGTTACAGGGGCGAACACTGAAGCTTTCTTT. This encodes CASSLVTGANTEAFF.